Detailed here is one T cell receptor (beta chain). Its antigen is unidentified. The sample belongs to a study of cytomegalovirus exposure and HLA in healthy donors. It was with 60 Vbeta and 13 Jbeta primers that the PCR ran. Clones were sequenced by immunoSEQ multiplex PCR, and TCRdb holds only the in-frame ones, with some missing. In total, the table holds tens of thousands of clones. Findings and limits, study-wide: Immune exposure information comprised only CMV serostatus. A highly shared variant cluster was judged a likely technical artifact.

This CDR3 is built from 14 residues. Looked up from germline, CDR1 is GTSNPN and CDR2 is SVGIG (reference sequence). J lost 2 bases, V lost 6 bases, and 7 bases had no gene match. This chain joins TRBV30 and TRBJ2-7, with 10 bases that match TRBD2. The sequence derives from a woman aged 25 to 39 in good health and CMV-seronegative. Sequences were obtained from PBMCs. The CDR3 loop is CACSSGRSPYEQYF. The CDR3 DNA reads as TGTGCCTGCAGTAGCGGGAGGTCCCCCTACGAGCAGTACTTC.